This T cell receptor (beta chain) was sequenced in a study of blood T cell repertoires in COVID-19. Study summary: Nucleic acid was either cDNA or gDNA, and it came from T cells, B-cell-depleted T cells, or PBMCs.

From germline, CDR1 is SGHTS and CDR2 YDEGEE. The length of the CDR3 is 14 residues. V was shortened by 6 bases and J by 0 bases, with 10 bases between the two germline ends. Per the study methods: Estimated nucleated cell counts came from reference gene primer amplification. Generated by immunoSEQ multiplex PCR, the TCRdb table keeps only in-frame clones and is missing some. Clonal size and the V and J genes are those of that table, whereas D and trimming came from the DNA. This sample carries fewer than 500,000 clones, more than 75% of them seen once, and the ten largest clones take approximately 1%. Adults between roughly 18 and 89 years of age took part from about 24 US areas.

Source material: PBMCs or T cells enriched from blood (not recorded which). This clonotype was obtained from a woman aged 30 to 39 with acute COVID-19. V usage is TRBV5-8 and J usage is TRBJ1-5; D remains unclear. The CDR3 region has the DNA TGTGCCAGCAAGCGGCGGTATAGCAATCAGCCCCAGCATTTT. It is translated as CASKRRYSNQPQHF.